Shown below are 25 T cell receptor beta chains from a single sample sequenced in a study of blood T cell repertoires in COVID-19 (dated by TCRdb to 2020 to 2021). Libraries were made using the immunoSEQ multiplex PCR assay. The source is immuneACCESS, and TCRdb retained only in-frame sequences with V and J called. Part of the clones is not carried over; for the studies checked, unresolved V genes explain less than half of this, and the remainder is unexplained. The sample table holds 180,000 or so clones, of which roughly 86% were seen once. The ten largest make up more than 3% of the sample. Sequencing was done on a sample of peripheral blood. All receptors come from a man aged 65 to 85 with acute or convalescent COVID-19.

This chain links TRBV20-1 with TRBJ2-1; 9 bases are shared with TRBD2. The CDR3 spans 14 residues. The germline CDR1 and CDR2 sequences are DFQATT and SNEGSKA (reference sequence). V gave up 3 bases and J gave up 7 bases; unmatched junction bases: 7. CDR3 in DNA: TGCAGTGCTAGTGGCGGGAGGGCCTCAAATGAGCAGTTCTTC. Amino acid sequence: CSASGGRASNEQFF.

The rearrangement uses TRBV30 and TRBJ2-6, with D unclear. The ends were cut back, 0 bases at V and 0 bases at J, with 6 bases in the middle. Germline CDR1 is GTSNPN and CDR2 is SVGIG (reference sequence). This CDR3 has 15 residues. This chain's CDR3 is CAWSVAISGANVLTF. CDR3 coding DNA: TGTGCCTGGAGTGTAGCCATCTCTGGGGCCAACGTCCTGACTTTC.

The rearrangement links TRBV23-1 to TRBJ2-3; TRBD1 matches 9 bases. TRBV23-1 is known as an ORF, though its function is uncertain. The ends lost 6 bases at V and 4 bases at J; junction bases unmatched: 23. This CDR3 is 20 amino acids long. In DNA, the CDR3 is TGCGCCAGCAGCTCCCTGGACAGGGGTTCTCCCTTCCGCCGGGCAGATACGCAGTATTTT. This translates into CASSSLDRGSPFRRADTQYF.

The chain couples TRBV5-4 to TRBJ2-1, with 11 nucleotides matching TRBD2. Germline CDR1 reads SGHNT; CDR2 reads YYREEE (reference sequence). This CDR3 comprises 15 residues. J was trimmed by 6 bases and V by 3 bases; bases with no gene match: 5. Written as DNA, the CDR3 is TGTGCCAGCAGCTACATAGCGGGAGGGTCCAATGAGCAGTTCTTC. Translation gives CASSYIAGGSNEQFF.

V and J are TRBV7-9 and TRBJ2-4; 7 bases agree with TRBD1. CDR1 and CDR2 from the germline V gene are SEHNR and FQNEAQ (reference sequence). This CDR3 has 16 amino acids. The trim removed 2 bases at V and 2 bases at J, leaving 6 bases unmatched. In DNA, the CDR3 is TGTGCCAGCAGCTTACTGTGGACAGGCACCAAAAACATTCAGTACTTC. Translated, it gives CASSLLWTGTKNIQYF. The whole variable domain, remainder taken from reference TRBV7-9 and TRBJ2-4, is DTGVSQNPRHKITKRGQNVTFRCDPISEHNRLYWYRQTLGQGPEFLTYFQNEAQLEKSRLLSDRFSAERPKGSFSTLEIQRTEQGDSAMYLCASSLLWTGTKNIQYFGAGTRLSVL.

The chain recombines TRBV12-5 with TRBJ1-2, with a weak D call TRBD1 (6 bases). There are 13 residues in the CDR3. Germline values: CDR1 LGHNT, CDR2 FRNRAP. Trimming stripped 3 bases from V and 4 bases from J, with 9 bases between. The CDR3 sequence is CASGFLTGYGYTF. The CDR3 DNA follows: TGTGCTAGTGGTTTTCTGACAGGCTATGGCTACACCTTC. Complete variable domain (other parts from reference TRBV12-5 and TRBJ1-2): DARVTQTPRHKVTEMGQEVTMRCQPILGHNTVFWYRQTMMQGLELLAYFRNRAPLDDSGMPKDRFSAEMPDATLATLKIQPSEPRDSAVYFCASGFLTGYGYTFGSGTRLTVV.

The J gene is TRBJ2-7, the V gene TRBV3-1 (or the pseudogene TRBV3-2); TRBD1 aligns across 10 bases. The germline V gene encodes CDR1 LGHDT and CDR2 YNNKEL (reference sequence). The ends lost 6 bases at V and 2 bases at J; junction bases unmatched: 4. The CDR3 has 14 residues. CDR3 loop: CASRGTGVTYEQYF. The DNA of the CDR3 is TGTGCCAGCAGGGGGACAGGGGTGACCTACGAGCAGTACTTC.

The count of this clone is one. This chain links TRBV7-2 with TRBJ1-1; D uncertain. Trimming pared 5 bases from V and 3 bases from J, leaving 16 bases between. This CDR3 is 15 amino acids long. The V gene's germline CDR1 is SGHTA and CDR2 FQGNSA. For the CDR3, the DNA is TGTGCCAGCAGCCCGCGCCAGGTCTTGTACACTGAAGCTTTCTTT. Translation gives CASSPRQVLYTEAFF.

The J gene is TRBJ2-7, the V gene TRBV9, with a weak D call TRBD2 (6 bases). The CDR3 runs 14 residues. V shed 3 bases and J shed 4 bases, with 14 bases lying between them. Per the germline V gene, CDR1 is SGDLS and CDR2 is YYNGEE. The CDR3 DNA is TGTGCCAGCAGCGCAGGGACTTCTTTATACGAGCAGTACTTC. Translated: CASSAGTSLYEQYF.

The chain has TRBV15 and TRBJ1-3; the D gene is possibly TRBD1 (5 bases). Looked up from germline, CDR1 is LNHNV and CDR2 is YYDKDF (reference sequence). The CDR3 runs 16 residues. V was pared by 2 bases and J by 2 bases, with 13 bases between. Here the CDR3 DNA reads TGTGCCACCAGCAGAAGGGGCTTAAAGGCTGGAAACACCATATATTTT. As protein: CATSRRGLKAGNTIYF.

The chain joins TRBV24-1 to TRBJ2-3, with 7 nucleotides matching TRBD1. Germline V lookup: CDR1 KGHDR, CDR2 SFDVKD. The CDR3 length is 17 residues. V was clipped by 0 bases and J by 0 bases; unmatched bases: 5. This CDR3 reads CATSDLQQGPSTDTQYF. CDR3 bases: TGTGCCACCAGTGATTTGCAACAGGGGCCTAGCACAGATACGCAGTATTTT.

The rearrangement uses TRBV11-3 and TRBJ2-5; D is uncertain. The length of the CDR3 is 13 residues. The V and J ends lost 8 bases and 3 bases respectively, with 13 bases between them. Germline V gene sequence: CDR1 SGHNT, CDR2 YENEEA. CDR3 amino acids: CASPRVAEETQYF. CDR3 DNA: TGTGCCAGCCCTCGGGTGGCGGAAGAGACCCAGTACTTC.

The chain has TRBV4-2 and TRBJ2-3; D is uncertain. The V gene lost 2 bases and the J gene lost 0 bases, with 3 bases spanning the gap. The germline V gene has CDR1 LGHNA and CDR2 YNFKEQ. CDR3 length equals 13 residues. The CDR3: CASSQLSTDTQYF. The CDR3, as DNA: TGTGCCAGCAGCCAACTCAGCACAGATACGCAGTATTTT.

The gene calls are TRBV19 and TRBJ2-2, with D possibly being TRBD1 (6 bases). V was cut by 10 bases and J by 3 bases, with 18 bases left in between. The CDR3 extends over 15 amino acids. From germline, CDR1 is LNHDA and CDR2 SQIVND (reference sequence). The chain's CDR3 is CATWTVKGHTGELFF. The CDR3 DNA is TGTGCCACCTGGACAGTTAAAGGTCACACCGGGGAGCTGTTTTTT. Looking up the rest from reference TRBV19 and TRBJ2-2 gives the full variable domain: DGGITQSPKYLFRKEGQNVTLSCEQNLNHDAMYWYRQDPGQGLRLIYYSQIVNDFQKGDIAEGYSVSREKKESFPLTVTSAQKNPTAFYLCATWTVKGHTGELFFGEGSRLTVL.

In this sample, this clone turned up once. The chain joins TRBV15 to TRBJ1-3, with D tentatively TRBD1 (5 bases). V lost 0 bases and J lost 0, with 6 bases in between. The CDR3 length is 15 residues. Germline CDR1 is LNHNV and CDR2 is YYDKDF (reference sequence). CDR3 coding DNA: TGTGCCACCAGCAGAGACAGGGTCTCTGGAAACACCATATATTTT. Translating gives CATSRDRVSGNTIYF.

CDR3 in amino acids: CASSAEGGGETQYF. The CDR3 DNA sequence: TGTGCCAGCAGTGCCGAGGGTGGAGGAGAGACCCAGTACTTC. V usage is TRBV27 and J usage is TRBJ2-5; D is perhaps TRBD2 (5 bases). V was clipped by 5 bases and J by 4 bases, with 14 bases between them. Germline assignment: CDR1 MNHEY and CDR2 SMNVEV (reference sequence). This CDR3 has 14 amino acids.

The chain links TRBV25-1 to TRBJ1-2; TRBD1 might be the D (5 bases). V lost 6 bases to trimming and J lost 7 bases, with 18 bases between them. CDR1 and CDR2 from the germline V gene are MGHDK and SYGVNS. The CDR3 length is 14 residues. CDR3 residues: CASRGLQEWVGYTF. The CDR3 DNA reads as TGTGCCAGCAGGGGATTACAGGAGTGGGTTGGCTACACCTTC.

The chain recombines TRBV5-1 with TRBJ2-5, with TRBD2 identical over 15 bases. CDR1 is SGHRS, CDR2 YFSETQ, per germline. Trimming cost V 3 bases and J 5 bases; bases outside gene matches: 5. This CDR3 is 16 amino acids long. The CDR3 protein is CASSSRGTSGGETQYF. The CDR3 nucleotides read TGCGCCAGCAGCTCCCGCGGGACTAGCGGGGGGGAGACCCAGTACTTC. The whole variable domain, remainder taken from reference TRBV5-1 and TRBJ2-5, is KAGVTQTPRYLIKTRGQQVTLSCSPISGHRSVSWYQQTPGQGLQFLFEYFSETQRNKGNFPGRFSGRQFSNSRSEMNVSTLELGDSALYLCASSSRGTSGGETQYFGPGTRLLVL.

The chain employs TRBV7-2 and TRBJ2-3; TRBD2 agrees at 13 bases. J was trimmed by 3 bases and V by 1 base; bases with no gene match: 1. The CDR3 is 16 residues long. Per germline, CDR1 SGHTA and CDR2 FQGNSA. The chain's CDR3 is CASSLGLAGGTDTQYF. The CDR3 DNA follows: TGTGCCAGCAGCTTAGGACTAGCGGGGGGTACAGATACGCAGTATTTT.

This clone appeared a few times. V usage is TRBV24-1 and J usage is TRBJ2-3; D is possibly TRBD1 (6 bases). The CDR3 spans 15 residues. Between the trimmed V and J ends, which lost 4 bases and 4 bases, there was a span of 14 bases. Germline V CDR1 and CDR2: KGHDR, SFDVKD. CDR3 sequence (DNA): TGTGCCACCAGTGAACTCCCCACAGGGTCAGATACGCAGTATTTT. Translated: CATSELPTGSDTQYF.

This CDR3 is CASDRGREKLFF. The CDR3 nucleotides read TGTGCCAGCGACAGGGGACGGGAAAAACTGTTTTTT. The chain joins TRBV7-9 to TRBJ1-4, with 8 positions matching TRBD1. V shed 8 bases, J shed 8 bases, and the junction held 4 bases outside the gene matches. CDR3 size: 12 residues. CDR1 SEHNR and CDR2 FQNEAQ come from the germline V gene (reference sequence).

J is TRBJ2-7 and V is TRBV20-1; D is possibly TRBD1 (5 bases). V lost 7 bases and J 5 bases, leaving 12 bases between the germline ends. The germline gives CDR1 DFQATT, CDR2 SNEGSKA (reference sequence). CDR3 length: 11 residues. The CDR3 DNA follows: TGCAGTGGGCAGGGCGTCCACGAGCAGTACTTC. It encodes CSGQGVHEQYF.

V usage is TRBV25-1 and J usage is TRBJ1-4; D uncertain. Per germline, CDR1 MGHDK and CDR2 SYGVNS. V shed 2 bases and J shed 5 bases, with 12 bases lying between them. CDR3 length: 15 residues. Here the CDR3 DNA reads TGTGCCAGCAGTGAAGTACTAGATAACAATGAAAAACTGTTTTTT. Translating it yields CASSEVLDNNEKLFF.

The rearrangement joins TRBV6-5 to TRBJ1-1, with a weak D call TRBD1 (6 bases). The length of the CDR3 is 15 residues. Between the trimmed V and J ends, which lost 7 bases and 6 bases, there was a span of 21 bases. Germline V lookup: CDR1 MNHEY, CDR2 SVGAGI. The chain's CDR3 is CASTQGGEGIAEAFF. The CDR3 DNA reads TGTGCCAGCACCCAAGGGGGGGAAGGAATCGCTGAAGCTTTCTTT.

The chain combines TRBV11-2 with TRBJ1-1; no reliable D call. CDR3 length equals 13 residues. From germline, CDR1 is SGHAT and CDR2 FQNNGV. V dropped 3 bases and J dropped 8 bases, with 13 bases sitting between them. As DNA, the CDR3 is TGTGCCAGCAGCTTTCGGCAATCGGGGGAAGCTTTCTTT. The encoded protein is CASSFRQSGEAFF.